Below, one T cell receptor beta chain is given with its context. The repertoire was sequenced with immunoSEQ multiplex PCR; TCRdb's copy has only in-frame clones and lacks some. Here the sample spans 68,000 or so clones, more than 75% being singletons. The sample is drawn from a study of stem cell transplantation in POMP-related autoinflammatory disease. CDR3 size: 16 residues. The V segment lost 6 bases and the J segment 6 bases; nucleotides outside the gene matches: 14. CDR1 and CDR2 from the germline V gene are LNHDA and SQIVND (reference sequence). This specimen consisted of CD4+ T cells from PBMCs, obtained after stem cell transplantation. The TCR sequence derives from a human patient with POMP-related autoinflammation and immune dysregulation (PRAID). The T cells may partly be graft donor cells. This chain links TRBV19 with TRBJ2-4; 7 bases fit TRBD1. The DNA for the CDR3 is TGTGCCAGTAGGGGTAATAGGGGGCGTTTTGGAAACATTCAGTACTTC. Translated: CASRGNRGRFGNIQYF.